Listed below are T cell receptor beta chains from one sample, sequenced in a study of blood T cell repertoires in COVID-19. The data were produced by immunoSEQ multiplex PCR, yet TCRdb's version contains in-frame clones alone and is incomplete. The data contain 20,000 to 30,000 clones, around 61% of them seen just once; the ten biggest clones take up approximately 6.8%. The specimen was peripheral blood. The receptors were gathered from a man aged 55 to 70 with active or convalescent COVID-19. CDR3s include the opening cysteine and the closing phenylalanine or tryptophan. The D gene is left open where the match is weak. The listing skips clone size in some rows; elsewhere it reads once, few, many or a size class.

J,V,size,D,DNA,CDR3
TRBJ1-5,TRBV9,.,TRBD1,TGTGCCAGCAGCCGGGACAGGGTTGATCAGCCCCAGCATTTT,CASSRDRVDQPQHF
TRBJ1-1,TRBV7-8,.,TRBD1,TGTGCCAGCAGCTACTTGGGACAGGGCGGTGCTTTCTTT,CASSYLGQGGAFF
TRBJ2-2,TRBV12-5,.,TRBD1,TGTGCTAGTGGCTCGGACAGGGGGGAGGCCGGGGAGCTGTTTTTT,CASGSDRGEAGELFF
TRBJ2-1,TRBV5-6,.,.,TGTGCCAGCAGCTTGAGGTACAGGGACCTGGACAATGAGCAGTTCTTC,CASSLRYRDLDNEQFF
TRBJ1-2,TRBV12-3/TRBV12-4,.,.,TGTGCCACCAGGCGGGACTATGGCTACACCTTC,CATRRDYGYTF
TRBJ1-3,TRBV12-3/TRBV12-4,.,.,TGTGCCCTCCGGAGGAGCTCTGGAAACACCATATATTTT,CALRRSSGNTIYF
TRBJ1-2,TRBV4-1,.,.,TGCGCCAGCAGCCGTCCCCAGGGGCAACTCTATGGCTACACCTTC,CASSRPQGQLYGYTF
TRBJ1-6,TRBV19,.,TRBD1,TGTGCCAGTAGTACCCGGGGACAGGCTCGAGATTCACCCCTCCACTTT,CASSTRGQARDSPLHF
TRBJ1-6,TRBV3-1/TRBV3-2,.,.,TGTGCCAGCAGCCGCGGACGGGAGAATTCACCCCTCCACTTT,CASSRGRENSPLHF
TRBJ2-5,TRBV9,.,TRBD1,TGTGCCAGCAGCGTAGGAGGACAGGGGGCGAAGGAGACCCAGTACTTC,CASSVGGQGAKETQYF
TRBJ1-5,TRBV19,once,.,TGTGCCAGTAGCGCCACAGGCAATCAGCCCCAGCATTTT,CASSATGNQPQHF
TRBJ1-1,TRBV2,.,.,TGTGCCAGCAGTGTAGGGGAGAACACTGAAGCTTTCTTT,CASSVGENTEAFF
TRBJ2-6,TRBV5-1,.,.,TGCGCCAGCAGGGAGGTCCCGATCTCTGGGGCCAACGTCCTGACTTTC,CASREVPISGANVLTF
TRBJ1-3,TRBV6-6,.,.,TGTGCCAGCACGGCGGCCGGCACCATATATTTT,CASTAAGTIYF
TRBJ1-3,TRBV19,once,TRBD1,TGTGCCAGTAGGAGACAGGGGGCGGGAAACACCATATATTTT,CASRRQGAGNTIYF